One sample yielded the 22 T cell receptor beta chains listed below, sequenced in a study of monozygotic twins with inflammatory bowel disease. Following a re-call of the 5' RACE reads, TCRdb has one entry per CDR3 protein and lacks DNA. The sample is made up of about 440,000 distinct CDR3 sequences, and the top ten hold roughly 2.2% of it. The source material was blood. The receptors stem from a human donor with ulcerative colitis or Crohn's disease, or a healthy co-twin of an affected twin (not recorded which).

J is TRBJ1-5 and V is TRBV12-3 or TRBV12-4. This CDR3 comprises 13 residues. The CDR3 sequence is CASSLRSNQPQHF.

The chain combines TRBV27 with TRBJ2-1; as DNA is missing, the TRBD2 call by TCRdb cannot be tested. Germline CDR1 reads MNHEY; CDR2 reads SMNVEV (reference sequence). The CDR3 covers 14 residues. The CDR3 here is CASSLAGGFNEQFF.

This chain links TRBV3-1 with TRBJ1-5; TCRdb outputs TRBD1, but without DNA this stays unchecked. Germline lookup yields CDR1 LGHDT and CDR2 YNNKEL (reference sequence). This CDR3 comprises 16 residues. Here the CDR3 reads CASSPGPGNSNQPQHF.

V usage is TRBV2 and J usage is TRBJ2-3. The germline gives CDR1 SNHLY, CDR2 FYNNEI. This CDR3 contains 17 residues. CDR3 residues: CASSEYRKGTHTDTQYF.

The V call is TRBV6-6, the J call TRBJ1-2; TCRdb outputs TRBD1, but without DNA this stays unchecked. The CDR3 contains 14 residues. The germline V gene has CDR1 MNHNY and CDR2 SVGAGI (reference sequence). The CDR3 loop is CASTDRASNYGYTF.

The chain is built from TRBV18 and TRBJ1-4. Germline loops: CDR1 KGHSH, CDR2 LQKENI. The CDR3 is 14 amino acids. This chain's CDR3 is CASSPGLGDEKLFF.

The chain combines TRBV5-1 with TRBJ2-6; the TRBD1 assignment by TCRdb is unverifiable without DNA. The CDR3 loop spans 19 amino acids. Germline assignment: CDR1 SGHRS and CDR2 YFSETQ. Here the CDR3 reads CASSPEDRGRTPGANVLTF.

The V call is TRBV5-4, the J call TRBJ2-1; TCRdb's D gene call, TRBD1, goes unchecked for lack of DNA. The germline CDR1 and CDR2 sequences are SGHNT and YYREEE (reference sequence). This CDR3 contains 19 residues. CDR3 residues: CASSFPGQGALVSEDEQFF.

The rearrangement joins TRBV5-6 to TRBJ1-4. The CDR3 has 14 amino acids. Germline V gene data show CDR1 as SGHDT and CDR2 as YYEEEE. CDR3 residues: CASSFGGSDEKLFF. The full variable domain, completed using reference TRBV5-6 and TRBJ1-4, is DAGVTQSPTHLIKTRGQQVTLRCSPKSGHDTVSWYQQALGQGPQFIFQYYEEEERQRGNFPDRFSGHQFPNYSSELNVNALLLGDSALYLCASSFGGSDEKLFFGSGTQLSVL.

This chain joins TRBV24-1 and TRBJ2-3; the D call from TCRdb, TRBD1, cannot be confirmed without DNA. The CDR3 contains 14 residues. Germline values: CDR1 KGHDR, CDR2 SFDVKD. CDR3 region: CATRQGGGTDTQYF.

CDR3: CAISESSRGTDTQYF. The gene calls are TRBV10-3 and TRBJ2-3; TCRdb's D gene call, TRBD2, goes unchecked for lack of DNA. CDR1 and CDR2 (germline): ENHRY, SYGVKD. The CDR3 runs 15 residues.

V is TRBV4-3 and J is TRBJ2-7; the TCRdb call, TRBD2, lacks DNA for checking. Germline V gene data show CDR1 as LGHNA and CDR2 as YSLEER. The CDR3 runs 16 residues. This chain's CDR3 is CASSQDPEGETYEQYF.

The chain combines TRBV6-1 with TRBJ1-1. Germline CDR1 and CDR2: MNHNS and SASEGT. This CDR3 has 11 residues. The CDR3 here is CASRGRTEAFF.

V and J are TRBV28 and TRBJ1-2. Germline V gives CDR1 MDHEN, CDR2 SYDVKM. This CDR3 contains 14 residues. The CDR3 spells CASSLTGRMDGYTF.

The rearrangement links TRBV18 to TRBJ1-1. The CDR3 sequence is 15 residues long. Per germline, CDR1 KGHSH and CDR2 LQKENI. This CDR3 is CASSHVGNMNTEAFF.

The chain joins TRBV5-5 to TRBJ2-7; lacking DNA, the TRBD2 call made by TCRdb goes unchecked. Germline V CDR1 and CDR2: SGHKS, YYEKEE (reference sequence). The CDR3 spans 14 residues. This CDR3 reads CASSWTAPAGEQYF.

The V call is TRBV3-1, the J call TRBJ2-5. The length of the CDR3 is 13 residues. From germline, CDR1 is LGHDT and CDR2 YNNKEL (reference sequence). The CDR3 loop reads CASSQVSQTTQYF.

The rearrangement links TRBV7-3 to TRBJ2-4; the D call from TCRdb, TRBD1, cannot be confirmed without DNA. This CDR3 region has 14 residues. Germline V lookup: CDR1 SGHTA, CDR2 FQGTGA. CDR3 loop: CASTNGGPPTGGYF. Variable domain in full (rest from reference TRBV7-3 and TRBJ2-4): GAGVSQTPSNKVTEKGKYVELRCDPISGHTALYWYRQSLGQGPEFLIYFQGTGAADDSGLPNDRFFAVRPEGSVSTLKIQRTERGDSAVYLCASTNGGPPTGGYFGAGTRLSVL.

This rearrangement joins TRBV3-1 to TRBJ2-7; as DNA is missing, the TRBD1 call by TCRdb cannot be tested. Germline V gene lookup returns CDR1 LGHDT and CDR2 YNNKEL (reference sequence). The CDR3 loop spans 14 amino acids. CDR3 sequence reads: CASSRRGSPHEQYF.

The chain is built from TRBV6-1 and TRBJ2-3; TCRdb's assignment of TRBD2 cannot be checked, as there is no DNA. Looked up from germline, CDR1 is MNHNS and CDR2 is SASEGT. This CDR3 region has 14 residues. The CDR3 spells CASSELPRLSTQYF.

The CDR3 sequence: CASSNRDRGNTEAFF. This chain connects TRBV6-5 to TRBJ1-1; absent DNA, TCRdb's TRBD1 call cannot be checked. Germline CDR1 and CDR2: MNHEY and SVGAGI. The CDR3 runs to 15 residues.

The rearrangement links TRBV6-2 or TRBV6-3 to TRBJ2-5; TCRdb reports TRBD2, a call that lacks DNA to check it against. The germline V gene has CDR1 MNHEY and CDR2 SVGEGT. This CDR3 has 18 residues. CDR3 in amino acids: CASSYVGTRNWSQETQYF.